This TCR beta chain came from a study of blood T cell repertoires in COVID-19. Study as a whole: Samples taken during acute and convalescent COVID-19 were collected in the United States, Italy and Spain. In each case, the material was cDNA or gDNA derived from T cells, B-cell-depleted T cells, or PBMCs.

Original methodology: Estimated nucleated cell counts came from reference gene primer amplification. The table came from immunoSEQ multiplex PCR; TCRdb's copy has only in-frame clones and leaves some out. The D gene and trimming were derived from the DNA, and the V and J assignments and clone size from that table. The sample lists 130,000 to 150,000 clones, about 87% occurring once. Germline assignment: CDR1 LGHDT and CDR2 YNNKEL (reference sequence). The V and J ends lost 4 bases and 0 bases respectively, with 10 bases between them. The CDR3 sequence is 15 residues long. This clonotype was sampled from a woman aged 50 to 60 with acute or convalescent COVID-19. The chain links TRBV3-1 (or the pseudogene TRBV3-2) to TRBJ1-3, with D perhaps TRBD1 (5 bases). The sequenced sample consisted of peripheral blood. CDR3 nucleotides: TGTGCCAGCAGCCTGATCGACAGCTCTGGAAACACCATATATTTT. Translated, it gives CASSLIDSSGNTIYF.